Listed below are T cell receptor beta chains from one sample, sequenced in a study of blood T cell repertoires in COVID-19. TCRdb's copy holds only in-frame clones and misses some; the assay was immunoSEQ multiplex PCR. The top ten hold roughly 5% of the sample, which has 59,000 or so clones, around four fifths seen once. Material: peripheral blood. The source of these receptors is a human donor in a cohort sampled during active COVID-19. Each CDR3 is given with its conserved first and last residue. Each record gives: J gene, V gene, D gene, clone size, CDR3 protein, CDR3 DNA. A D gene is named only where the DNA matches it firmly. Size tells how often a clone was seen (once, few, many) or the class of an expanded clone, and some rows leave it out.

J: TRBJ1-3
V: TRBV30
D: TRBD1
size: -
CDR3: CAWSVLDRGFGNTIYF
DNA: TGTGCCTGGAGTGTGTTGGACAGGGGGTTTGGAAACACCATATATTTT

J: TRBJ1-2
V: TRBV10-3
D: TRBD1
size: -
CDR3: CAIRDPGQSNYGYTF
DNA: TGTGCCATTAGAGACCCGGGACAGTCTAACTATGGCTACACCTTC

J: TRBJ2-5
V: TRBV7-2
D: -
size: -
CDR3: CASSPSHVQETQYF
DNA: TGTGCCAGCAGCCCCTCACATGTCCAAGAGACCCAGTACTTC

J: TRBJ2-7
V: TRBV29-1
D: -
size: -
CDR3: CSVGRGIQHHYEQYF
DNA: TGCAGCGTTGGAAGGGGGATCCAACACCACTACGAGCAGTACTTC

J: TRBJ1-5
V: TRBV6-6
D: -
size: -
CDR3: CASSYDSLSNQPQHF
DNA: TGTGCCAGCAGTTACGACAGTTTGAGCAATCAGCCCCAGCATTTT

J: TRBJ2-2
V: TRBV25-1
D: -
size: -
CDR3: CASRAEGGVTGELFF
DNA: TGTGCCAGCAGGGCGGAGGGGGGGGTCACCGGGGAGCTGTTTTTT

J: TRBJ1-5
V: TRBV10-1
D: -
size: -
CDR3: CASPGQMGLRQPQHF
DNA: TGCGCCAGTCCGGGACAAATGGGGCTAAGGCAGCCCCAGCATTTT

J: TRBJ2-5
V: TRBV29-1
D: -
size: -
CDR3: CSLRAGPTQYF
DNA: TGCAGCCTGCGGGCAGGACCGACCCAGTACTTC

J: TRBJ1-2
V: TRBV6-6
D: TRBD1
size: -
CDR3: CASSRDRGDGYTF
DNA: TGTGCCAGCAGCCGGGACAGGGGGGATGGCTACACCTTC

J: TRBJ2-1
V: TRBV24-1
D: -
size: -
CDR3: CATSPASSYNEQFF
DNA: TGTGCCACCAGTCCCGCCAGCTCCTACAATGAGCAGTTCTTC

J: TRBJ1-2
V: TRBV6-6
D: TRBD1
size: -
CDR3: CASSRRDRGSHGYTF
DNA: TGTGCCAGCAGTCGCCGGGACAGGGGATCCCATGGCTACACCTTC

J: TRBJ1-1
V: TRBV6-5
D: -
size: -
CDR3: CASSYSEDAEAFF
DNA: TGTGCCAGCAGTTACTCGGAGGACGCTGAAGCTTTCTTT

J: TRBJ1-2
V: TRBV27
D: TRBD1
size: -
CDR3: CASRRLERQGASGYTF
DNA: TGTGCCAGCAGGAGACTAGAGCGACAGGGAGCCTCTGGCTACACCTTC

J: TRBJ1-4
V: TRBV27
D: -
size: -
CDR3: CASSGAAFNEKLFF
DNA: TGTGCCAGCAGTGGGGCTGCCTTCAATGAAAAACTGTTTTTT

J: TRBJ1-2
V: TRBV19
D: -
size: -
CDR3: CASSISQATGYGYTF
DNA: TGTGCCAGTAGTATAAGTCAGGCTACTGGCTATGGCTACACCTTC

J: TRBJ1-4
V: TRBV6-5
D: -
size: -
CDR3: CATGGVGGEKLFF
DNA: TGTGCCACGGGGGGAGTGGGGGGAGAAAAACTGTTTTTT

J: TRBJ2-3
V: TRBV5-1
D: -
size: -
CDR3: CASSLVPGGADTQYF
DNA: TGCGCCAGCAGCTTGGTGCCCGGAGGCGCAGATACGCAGTATTTT

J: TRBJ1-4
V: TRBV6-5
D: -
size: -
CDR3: CATHPNRVVHEKLFF
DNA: TGTGCCACACACCCTAACAGGGTAGTACATGAAAAACTGTTTTTT

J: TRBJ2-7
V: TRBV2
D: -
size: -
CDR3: CASSDRPGPYEQYF
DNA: TGTGCCAGCAGTGATCGTCCAGGGCCCTACGAGCAGTACTTC

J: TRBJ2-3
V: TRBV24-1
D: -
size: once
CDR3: CATSDPGAPPNTDTQYF
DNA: TGTGCCACCAGTGATCCAGGGGCCCCGCCGAATACAGATACGCAGTATTTT

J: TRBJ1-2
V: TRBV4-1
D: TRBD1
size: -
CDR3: CASSQDPGTGRGGYTF
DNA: TGCGCCAGCAGCCAAGATCCCGGGACAGGCCGTGGTGGCTACACCTTC

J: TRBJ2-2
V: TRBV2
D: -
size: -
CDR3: CASRDLGYDGELFF
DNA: TGTGCCAGCAGGGATCTAGGTTACGACGGGGAGCTGTTTTTT

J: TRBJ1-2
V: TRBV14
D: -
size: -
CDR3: CARPGEGSYTF
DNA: TGTGCCAGGCCAGGGGAAGGAAGCTACACCTTC

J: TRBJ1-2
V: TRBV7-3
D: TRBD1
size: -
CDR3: CASSSYLGTGGGYTF
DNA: TGTGCCAGCAGCTCTTACCTCGGGACAGGAGGTGGCTACACCTTC

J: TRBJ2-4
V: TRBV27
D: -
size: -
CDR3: CASSWQGLAKNIQYF
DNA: TGTGCCAGCAGTTGGCAGGGCTTGGCCAAAAACATTCAGTACTTC

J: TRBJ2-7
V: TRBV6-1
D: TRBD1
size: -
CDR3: CASSEGLTGVESYEQYF
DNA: TGTGCCAGCAGTGAGGGGTTGACAGGGGTGGAATCCTACGAGCAGTACTTC

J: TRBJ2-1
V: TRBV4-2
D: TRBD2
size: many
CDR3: CASSQDIASGGDNEQFF
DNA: TGTGCCAGCAGCCAAGATATAGCTAGCGGGGGAGACAATGAGCAGTTCTTC

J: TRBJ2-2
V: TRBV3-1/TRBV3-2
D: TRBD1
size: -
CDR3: CASSGTGHTGELFF
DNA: TGTGCCAGCAGCGGGACAGGGCACACCGGGGAGCTGTTTTTT

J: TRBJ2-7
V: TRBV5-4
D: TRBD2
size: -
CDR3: CASSLFAGVSYEQYF
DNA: TGTGCCAGCAGCTTGTTTGCGGGAGTATCCTACGAGCAGTACTTC

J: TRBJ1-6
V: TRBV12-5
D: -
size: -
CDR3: CASGLVTGGSYNSPLHF
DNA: TGTGCTAGTGGTTTGGTAACGGGGGGCTCCTATAATTCACCCCTCCACTTT

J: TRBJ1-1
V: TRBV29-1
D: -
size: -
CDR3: CSVVRGGSEAFF
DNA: TGCAGCGTTGTTCGCGGAGGCTCCGAAGCTTTCTTT

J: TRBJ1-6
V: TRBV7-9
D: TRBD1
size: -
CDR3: CASSLEQGSSPLHF
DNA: TGTGCCAGCAGCTTAGAACAGGGGAGTTCACCCCTCCACTTT